The sequence of this T cell receptor beta chain was determined in a study of blood T cell repertoires in COVID-19. On the study more broadly: Samples taken during acute and convalescent COVID-19 were collected in the United States, Italy and Spain.

Trimming removed 5 bases from V and 10 bases from J; junction bases left unmatched: 12. The CDR3 has 17 residues. Per germline, CDR1 SGHTA and CDR2 FQGNSA. Data came from immunoSEQ multiplex PCR; TCRdb stores just in-frame clones and leaves some out. The profile shows 26,000 or so clones, approximately 92% of them singletons. The V and J genes are TRBV7-2 and TRBJ2-1; 15 positions match TRBD2. Sequenced material: peripheral blood. The TCR comes from a human donor in a cohort sampled during active COVID-19. The CDR3 sequence: CASSRELGLAGGAEQFF. As DNA, the CDR3 is TGTGCCAGCAGCCGTGAATTGGGACTAGCGGGAGGAGCGGAGCAGTTCTTC.